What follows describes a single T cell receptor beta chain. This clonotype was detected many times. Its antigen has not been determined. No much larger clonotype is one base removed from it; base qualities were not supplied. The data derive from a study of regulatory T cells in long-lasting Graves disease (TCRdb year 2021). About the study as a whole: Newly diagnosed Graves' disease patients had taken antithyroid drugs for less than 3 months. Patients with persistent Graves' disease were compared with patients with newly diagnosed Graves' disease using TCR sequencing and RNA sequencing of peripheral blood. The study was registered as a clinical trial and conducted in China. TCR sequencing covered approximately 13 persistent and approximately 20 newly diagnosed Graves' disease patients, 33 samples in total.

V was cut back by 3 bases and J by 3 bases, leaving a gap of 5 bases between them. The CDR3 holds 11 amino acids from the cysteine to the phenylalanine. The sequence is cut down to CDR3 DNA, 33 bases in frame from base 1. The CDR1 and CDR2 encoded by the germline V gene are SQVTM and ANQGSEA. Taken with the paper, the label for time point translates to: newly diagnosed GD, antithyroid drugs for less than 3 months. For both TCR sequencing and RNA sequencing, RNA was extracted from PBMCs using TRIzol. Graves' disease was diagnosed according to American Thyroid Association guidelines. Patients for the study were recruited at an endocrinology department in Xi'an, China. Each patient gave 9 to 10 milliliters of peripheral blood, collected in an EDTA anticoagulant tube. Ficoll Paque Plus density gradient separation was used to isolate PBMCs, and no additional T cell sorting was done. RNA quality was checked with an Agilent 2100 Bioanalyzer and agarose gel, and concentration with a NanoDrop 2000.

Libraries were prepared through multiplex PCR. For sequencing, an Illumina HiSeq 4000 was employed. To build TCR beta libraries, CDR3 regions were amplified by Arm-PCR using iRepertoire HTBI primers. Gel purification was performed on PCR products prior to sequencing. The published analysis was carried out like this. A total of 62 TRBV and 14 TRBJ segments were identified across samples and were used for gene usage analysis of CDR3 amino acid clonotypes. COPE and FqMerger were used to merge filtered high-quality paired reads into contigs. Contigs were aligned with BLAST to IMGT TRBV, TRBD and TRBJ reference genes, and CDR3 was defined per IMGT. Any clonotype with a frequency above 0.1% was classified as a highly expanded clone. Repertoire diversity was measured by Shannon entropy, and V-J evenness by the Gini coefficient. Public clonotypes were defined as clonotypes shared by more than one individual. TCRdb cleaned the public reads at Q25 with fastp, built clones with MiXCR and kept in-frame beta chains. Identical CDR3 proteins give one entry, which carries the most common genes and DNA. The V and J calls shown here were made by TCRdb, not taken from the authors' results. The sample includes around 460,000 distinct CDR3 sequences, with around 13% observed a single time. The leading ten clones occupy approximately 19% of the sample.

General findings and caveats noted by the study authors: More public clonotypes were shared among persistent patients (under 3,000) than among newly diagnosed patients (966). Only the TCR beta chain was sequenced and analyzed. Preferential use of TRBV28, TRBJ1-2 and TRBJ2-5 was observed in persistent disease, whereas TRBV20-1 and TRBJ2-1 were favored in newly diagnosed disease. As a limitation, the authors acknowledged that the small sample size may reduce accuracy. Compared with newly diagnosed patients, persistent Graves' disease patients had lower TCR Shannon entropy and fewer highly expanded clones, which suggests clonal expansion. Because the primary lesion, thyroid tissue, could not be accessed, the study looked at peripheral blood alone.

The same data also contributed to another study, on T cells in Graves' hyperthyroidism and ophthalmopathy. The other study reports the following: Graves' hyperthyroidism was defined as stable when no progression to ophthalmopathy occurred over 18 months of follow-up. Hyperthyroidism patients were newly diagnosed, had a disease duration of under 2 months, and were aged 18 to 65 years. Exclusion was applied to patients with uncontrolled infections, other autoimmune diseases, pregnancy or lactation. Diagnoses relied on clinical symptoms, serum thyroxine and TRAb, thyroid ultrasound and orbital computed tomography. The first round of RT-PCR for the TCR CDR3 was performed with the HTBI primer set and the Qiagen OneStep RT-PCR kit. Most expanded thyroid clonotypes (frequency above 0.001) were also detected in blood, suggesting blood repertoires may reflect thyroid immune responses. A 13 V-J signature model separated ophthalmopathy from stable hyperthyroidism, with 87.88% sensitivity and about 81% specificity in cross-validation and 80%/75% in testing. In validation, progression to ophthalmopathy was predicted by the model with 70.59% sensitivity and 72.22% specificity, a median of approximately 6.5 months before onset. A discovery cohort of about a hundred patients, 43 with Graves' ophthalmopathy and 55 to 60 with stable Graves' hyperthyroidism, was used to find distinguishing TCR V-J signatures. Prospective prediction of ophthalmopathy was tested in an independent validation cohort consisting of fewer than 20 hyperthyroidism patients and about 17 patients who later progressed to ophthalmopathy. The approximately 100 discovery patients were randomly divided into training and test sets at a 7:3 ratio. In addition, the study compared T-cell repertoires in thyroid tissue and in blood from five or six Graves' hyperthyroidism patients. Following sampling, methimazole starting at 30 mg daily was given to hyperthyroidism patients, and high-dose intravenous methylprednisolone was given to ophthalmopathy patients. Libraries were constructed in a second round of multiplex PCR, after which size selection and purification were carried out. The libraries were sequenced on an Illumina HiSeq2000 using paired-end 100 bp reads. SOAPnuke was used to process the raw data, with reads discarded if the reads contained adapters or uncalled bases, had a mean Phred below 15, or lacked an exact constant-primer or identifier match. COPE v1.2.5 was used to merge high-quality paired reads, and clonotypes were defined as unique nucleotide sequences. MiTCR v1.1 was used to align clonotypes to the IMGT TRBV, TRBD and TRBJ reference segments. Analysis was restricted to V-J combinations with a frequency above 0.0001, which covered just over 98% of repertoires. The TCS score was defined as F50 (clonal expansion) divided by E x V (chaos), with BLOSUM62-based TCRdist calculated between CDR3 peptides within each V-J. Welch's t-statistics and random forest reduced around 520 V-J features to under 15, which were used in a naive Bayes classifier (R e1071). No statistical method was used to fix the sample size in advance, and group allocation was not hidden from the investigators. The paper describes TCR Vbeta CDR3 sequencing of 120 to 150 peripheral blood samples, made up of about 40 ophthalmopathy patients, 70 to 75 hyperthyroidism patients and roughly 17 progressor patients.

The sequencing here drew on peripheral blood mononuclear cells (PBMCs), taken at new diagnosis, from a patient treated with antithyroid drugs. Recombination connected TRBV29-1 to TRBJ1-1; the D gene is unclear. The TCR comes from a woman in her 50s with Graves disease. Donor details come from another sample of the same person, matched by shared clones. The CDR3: CSVDLDTEAFF. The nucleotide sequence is TGCAGCGTTGATCTGGACACTGAAGCTTTCTTT.